This TCR beta chain was sequenced in a study of CD8+ T cells in alopecia areata. The treatment here: oral pan-JAK inhibitor, 5-10 mg twice daily. Specimens obtained from alopecia areata patients comprised lesional scalp punch biopsies and peripheral blood. Germline CDR1 is LNHNV and CDR2 is YYDKDF (reference sequence). This CDR3 has 11 residues. V lost 9 bases and J 4 bases, leaving 9 bases between the germline ends. Extraction and reverse transcription of RNA yielded cDNA as the sequencing template. Assay: immunoSEQ multiplex PCR; the TCRdb copy retains only in-frame clones and omits some. The sample has about 190,000 clones; 55% to 70% are singletons. Study-level results: Tofacitinib did not eliminate many expanded lesional clones from scalp or blood. Links between baseline CD8+ expansion and response need larger treated cohorts.

About this clone itself: Its cognate antigen is unknown.

This chain links TRBV15 with TRBJ2-5; D is unresolved. The TCR comes from a human donor with alopecia areata. The sequencing used CD4+ T cells sorted from blood, collected at week 4, from a patient treated with tofacitinib. CDR3 loop: CATAIRETQYF. The CDR3 DNA sequence: TGTGCCACGGCAATTCGAGAGACCCAGTACTTC.